What follows describes a single T cell receptor (beta chain). Among ophthalmopathy patients, the Clinical Activity Score reached at least 3, the NOSPECS grade reached at least 4, and duration remained under 3 months. Fresh peripheral blood, approximately 9.6 ml, yielded the PBMCs. The data were obtained in a study of T cells in Graves' hyperthyroidism and ophthalmopathy. Regions amplified from RNA transcripts were the TCR beta CDR3 regions. With the HTBI primer set, the TCR CDR3 went through a first round of RT-PCR. TCRdb processed the multiplex PCR reads anew with MiXCR; each CDR3 protein has one entry. The sample holds some 550,000 distinct CDR3 sequences; approximately 16% are singletons and the top ten take roughly 3.3%. The CDR3 runs 16 residues. Trimming removed 0 bases from V and 9 bases from J; junction bases left unmatched: 12. Germline CDR1 SGDLS, CDR2 YYNGEE.

The genes are TRBV9 and TRBJ2-1; 7 nucleotides agree with TRBD2. The TCR was taken from a woman aged 40 to 50 with Graves' ophthalmopathy. Sequencing was performed on blood. The CDR3 coding sequence is TGTGCCAGCAGCGTAGGGGACTACCAATCTTTCGGTGAGCAGTTCTTC. This translates into CASSVGDYQSFGEQFF.